The rows below give T cell receptor beta chains drawn from one sample of a study of blood T cell repertoires in COVID-19. Data came from immunoSEQ multiplex PCR; TCRdb stores just in-frame clones and leaves some out. The sample lists more than 95,000 clones, around 87% occurring once. The sequenced sample consisted of peripheral blood. The receptors here all came from a middle-aged man with acute or convalescent COVID-19. Each CDR3 is given with its conserved first and last residue. The D gene is left open where the match is weak. The size entry is marked missing in some rows and otherwise reads once, few, many or a size class.

>-|TRBV11-2|TRBJ2-1|TRBD1
CASSTGTGSYNEQFF
TGTGCCAGCAGCACCGGGACAGGGTCCTACAATGAGCAGTTCTTC
>-|TRBV18|TRBJ2-2|TRBD2
CASSSGLAINRELFF
TGTGCCAGCTCATCGGGACTAGCAATTAATCGGGAGCTGTTTTTT
>-|TRBV12-5|TRBJ2-3|-
CASGLSPPQGGTDTQYF
TGTGCTAGTGGTTTGTCCCCCCCACAGGGTGGCACAGATACGCAGTATTTT
>-|TRBV5-6|TRBJ2-3|TRBD2
CASSSGLAGDPFTDTQYF
TGTGCCAGCAGCTCAGGACTAGCGGGAGACCCATTCACAGATACGCAGTATTTT
>-|TRBV7-8|TRBJ1-5|TRBD1
CASSLGTGYQPQHF
TGTGCCAGCAGCTTGGGGACAGGGTATCAGCCCCAGCATTTT
>-|TRBV10-3|TRBJ1-2|-
CAISESPSRQVGYTF
TGTGCCATCAGTGAGTCCCCGTCCCGGCAGGTAGGCTACACCTTC
>few|TRBV29-1|TRBJ2-2|TRBD2
CSVRREMDTGELFF
TGCAGCGTGCGGCGGGAGATGGACACCGGGGAGCTGTTTTTT
>-|TRBV7-9|TRBJ2-2|TRBD1
CASSHPFRDRGNTGELFF
TGTGCCAGCAGCCACCCCTTCCGGGACAGGGGAAACACCGGGGAGCTGTTTTTT
>-|TRBV30|TRBJ1-6|-
CAWSVLGGGSNSPLHF
TGTGCCTGGAGTGTACTTGGGGGGGGAAGTAATTCACCCCTCCACTTT
>-|TRBV21-1|TRBJ2-7|-
CASSPQPQGSYEQYF
TGTGCCAGCAGCCCTCAACCGCAGGGGAGCTACGAGCAGTACTTC
>once|TRBV9|TRBJ2-2|TRBD2
CASSVVAGLNTGELFF
TGTGCCAGCAGCGTAGTAGCGGGGTTGAACACCGGGGAGCTGTTTTTT
>once|TRBV10-1|TRBJ2-7|TRBD2
CASSRAGVKWVTYEQYF
TGCGCCAGCAGTCGAGCGGGAGTAAAGTGGGTGACCTACGAGCAGTACTTC
>-|TRBV6-5|TRBJ1-2|TRBD1
CASSWTGNLRGYTF
TGTGCCAGCAGTTGGACAGGGAATCTGCGCGGCTACACCTTC
>-|TRBV14|TRBJ1-2|TRBD1
CASSPLQGTLSHGYTF
TGTGCCAGCAGCCCTCTACAGGGGACCCTTTCCCACGGCTACACCTTC
>-|TRBV7-2|TRBJ2-5|-
CASSLGRRQETQYF
TGTGCCAGCAGCTTAGGTCGGAGGCAAGAGACCCAGTACTTC
>-|TRBV6-5|TRBJ1-2|TRBD1
CATSTGGDYGYTF
TGTGCCACCTCGACAGGGGGCGACTATGGCTACACCTTC
>few|TRBV5-4|TRBJ2-1|-
CASSLESGREQFF
TGTGCCAGCAGCTTGGAGAGCGGAAGAGAGCAGTTCTTC
>-|TRBV2|TRBJ1-6|-
CASNWGDPWNPNSPLHF
TGTGCCAGCAATTGGGGGGACCCCTGGAATCCCAATTCACCCCTCCACTTT
>-|TRBV7-2|TRBJ1-3|-
CASSYGASGNTIYF
TGTGCCAGCAGCTATGGGGCTTCTGGAAACACCATATATTTT
>-|TRBV7-6|TRBJ2-3|TRBD1
CASSGRDRAHTDTQYF
TGTGCCAGCAGCGGCCGGGACAGGGCACACACAGATACGCAGTATTTT
>-|TRBV19|TRBJ1-5|-
CASSIGVLQPQHF
TGTGCCAGTAGTATCGGGGTGTTGCAGCCCCAGCATTTT
>-|TRBV11-3|TRBJ2-5|TRBD2
CASSSQTGILAGGRETQYF
TGTGCCAGCAGCTCCCAGACAGGGATACTAGCGGGAGGCCGAGAGACCCAGTACTTC
>-|TRBV24-1|TRBJ1-2|-
CATSDSGENGYTF
TGTGCCACCAGTGATTCCGGGGAGAATGGCTACACCTTC
>-|TRBV2|TRBJ2-2|TRBD1
CASREGARELFF
TGTGCCAGCAGAGAGGGGGCCAGGGAGCTGTTTTTT
>-|TRBV5-1|TRBJ2-1|TRBD2
CASSSTTTSGIYNEQFF
TGCGCCAGCAGCTCCACGACGACTAGCGGGATCTACAATGAGCAGTTCTTC
>-|TRBV5-6|TRBJ2-1|-
CASSSRVPEQFF
TGTGCCAGCAGCTCCCGGGTACCGGAGCAGTTCTTC
>-|TRBV6-1|TRBJ2-7|TRBD1
CASGSYRGHYEQYF
TGTGCCAGTGGGTCCTACAGGGGGCACTACGAGCAGTACTTC
>once|TRBV6-2/TRBV6-3|TRBJ2-7|-
CASSYGGPGEQYF
TGTGCCAGCAGTTACGGTGGTCCGGGCGAGCAGTACTTC
>-|TRBV7-2|TRBJ2-5|TRBD2
CASSPGTSGSETQYF
TGTGCCAGCAGCCCGGGGACTAGCGGGAGTGAGACCCAGTACTTC
>-|TRBV25-1|TRBJ2-7|TRBD1
CASSEGLTGGSYEQYF
TGTGCCAGCAGTGAAGGGTTGACAGGGGGCTCCTACGAGCAGTACTTC
>once|TRBV12-5|TRBJ2-7|-
CASARDYEQYF
TGTGCTAGTGCAAGAGATTACGAGCAGTACTTC
>-|TRBV10-3|TRBJ2-7|TRBD2
CAISATSGSYEQYF
TGTGCCATCAGTGCGACTAGCGGGAGCTACGAGCAGTACTTC
>-|TRBV6-1|TRBJ2-3|-
CASRPNSGITDTQYF
TGTGCCAGCAGGCCGAATAGCGGAATCACAGATACGCAGTATTTT
>-|TRBV11-2|TRBJ2-7|TRBD1
CASRRTGAHEQYF
TGTGCCAGCAGGCGGACAGGGGCTCACGAGCAGTACTTC
>-|TRBV7-9|TRBJ1-4|-
CASSPVRGGLSEKLFF
TGTGCCAGCAGCCCAGTACGGGGGGGGCTCAGTGAAAAACTGTTTTTT
>once|TRBV12-5|TRBJ2-1|TRBD2
CASAHRLAPFSYNEQFF
TGTGCTAGTGCCCACCGACTAGCGCCGTTCTCCTACAATGAGCAGTTCTTC
>-|TRBV3-1/TRBV3-2|TRBJ2-2|TRBD1
CASSQVRTGGNGELFF
TGTGCCAGCAGCCAAGTGAGAACAGGGGGAAACGGGGAGCTGTTTTTT
>-|TRBV5-1|TRBJ2-1|-
CASSGFGVAGSYNEQFF
TGCGCCAGCAGCGGGTTTGGGGTTGCGGGCTCCTACAATGAGCAGTTCTTC
>-|TRBV10-3|TRBJ1-5|TRBD1
CAIRGDSSNQPQHF
TGTGCCATCAGGGGGGACAGTAGCAATCAGCCCCAGCATTTT
>-|TRBV6-2/TRBV6-3|TRBJ1-4|-
CASSPLRGSTNEKLFF
TGTGCCAGCAGCCCTCTAAGGGGGTCAACTAATGAAAAACTGTTTTTT
>-|TRBV10-2|TRBJ2-1|TRBD2
CASSASGRSNEQFF
TGCGCCAGCAGTGCTAGCGGGAGGTCCAATGAGCAGTTCTTC
>-|TRBV19|TRBJ2-7|-
CASSSQKNGEQYF
TGTGCCAGTAGTTCTCAAAAGAACGGCGAGCAGTACTTC
>few|TRBV5-5|TRBJ2-2|-
CASSLGLAYGELFF
TGTGCCAGCAGCTTGGGGCTAGCTTACGGGGAGCTGTTTTTT
>-|TRBV14|TRBJ2-7|TRBD2
CASSKGGEEQYF
TGTGCCAGCAGTAAGGGAGGGGAAGAGCAGTACTTC
>few|TRBV5-5|TRBJ1-5|TRBD1
CASSSTTGSNQPQHF
TGTGCCAGCAGCTCCACGACAGGGAGCAATCAGCCCCAGCATTTT
>-|TRBV5-4|TRBJ2-1|TRBD2
CASSPAWGLAGANEQFF
TGTGCCAGCAGCCCTGCGTGGGGACTAGCGGGAGCCAATGAGCAGTTCTTC
>-|TRBV7-2|TRBJ2-5|TRBD2
CASSLTSGPGKETQYF
TGTGCCAGCAGCTTGACTAGCGGACCGGGGAAGGAGACCCAGTACTTC
>-|TRBV9|TRBJ2-3|TRBD2
CASSVGTSPSHTQYF
TGTGCCAGCAGCGTAGGGACTAGTCCCTCGCATACGCAGTATTTT
>-|TRBV5-5|TRBJ1-6|-
CASSLGGYNSPLHF
TGTGCCAGCAGCCTGGGAGGGTACAATTCACCCCTCCACTTT
>-|TRBV15|TRBJ1-2|-
CATADDFLYGYTF
TGTGCCACCGCCGACGACTTTCTGTATGGCTACACCTTC
>once|TRBV19|TRBJ1-5|-
CASSQGLIQPQHF
TGTGCCAGTAGCCAGGGGTTGATTCAGCCCCAGCATTTT
>-|TRBV5-1|TRBJ2-1|TRBD2
CASSPRTSGSGEQFF
TGCGCCAGCAGCCCCCGGACTAGCGGGAGCGGTGAGCAGTTCTTC
>-|TRBV4-1|TRBJ1-1|-
CASSSSGVNTEAFF
TGCGCCAGCAGTTCATCGGGGGTGAACACTGAAGCTTTCTTT
>-|TRBV10-3|TRBJ1-1|TRBD1
CAISGRTGEMNTEAFF
TGTGCCATCAGTGGGCGGACAGGGGAAATGAACACTGAAGCTTTCTTT
>-|TRBV9|TRBJ1-3|TRBD1
CASSVRSGQAGNTIYF
TGTGCCAGCAGCGTACGATCGGGACAGGCTGGAAACACCATATATTTT
>-|TRBV27|TRBJ2-7|TRBD2
CASSFMAGAHPYEQYF
TGTGCCAGCAGTTTTATGGCGGGAGCACACCCCTACGAGCAGTACTTC
>-|TRBV5-6|TRBJ1-5|TRBD1
CASSSGQEGNQPQHF
TGTGCCAGCAGCTCGGGACAGGAGGGCAATCAGCCCCAGCATTTT